These T cell receptor beta chains were read from a single sample in a study of PD-1 blockade in mismatch repair-deficient tumors. Assay used: immunoSEQ multiplex PCR; TCRdb lists only in-frame clones, some missing. This sample carries roughly 37,000 clones, over 80% of them seen once, and the ten largest clones take around 1%. The sequenced sample was PBMCs, obtained 38 to 40 weeks after starting pembrolizumab. These receptors were taken from an adult with mismatch repair-deficient cancer. The CDR3 runs from the conserved cysteine through the conserved F or W. D genes are given only for firm matches. Only part of the rows carry a size: once, few, many, or a class if the clone is expanded.

-	TRBV5-4	-	TRBJ2-7	CASSLGWTAGVEQYF	TGTGCCAGCAGCTTGGGGTGGACAGCCGGCGTCGAGCAGTACTTC
-	TRBV5-1	-	TRBJ1-1	CASSLIPGSNTEAFF	TGCGCCAGCAGCTTGATCCCCGGGTCGAACACTGAAGCTTTCTTT
few	TRBV19	-	TRBJ1-5	CATTLTGNSNQPQHF	TGTGCCACCACGCTCACGGGGAATAGCAATCAGCCCCAGCATTTT
-	TRBV19	TRBD1	TRBJ1-1	CASRWQGGLNTEAFF	TGTGCCAGTAGGTGGCAGGGGGGTCTGAACACTGAAGCTTTCTTT
once	TRBV28	-	TRBJ2-1	CASSYAALRGNEQFF	TGTGCCAGCAGCTATGCCGCCCTCAGGGGAAATGAGCAGTTCTTC
-	TRBV28	-	TRBJ1-1	CASSLPGRLGTEAFF	TGTGCCAGCAGTCTCCCAGGGCGCCTGGGCACTGAAGCTTTCTTT
-	TRBV19	TRBD1	TRBJ1-5	CASSTTGRFNQPQHF	TGTGCCAGTAGTACGACAGGGCGATTCAATCAGCCCCAGCATTTT
-	TRBV5-6	TRBD1	TRBJ2-2	CATHETGGITGELFF	TGTGCCACCCACGAGACAGGGGGCATCACCGGGGAGCTGTTTTTT
-	TRBV6-1	-	TRBJ2-7	CASGAGQVYEQYF	TGTGCCAGCGGGGCAGGGCAGGTCTACGAGCAGTACTTC
-	TRBV18	-	TRBJ2-3	CASSPAGVSDTQYF	TGTGCCAGCTCACCAGCCGGGGTTAGCGATACGCAGTATTTT
once	TRBV28	-	TRBJ2-5	CASSVLREILTQYF	TGTGCCAGCAGTGTACTACGGGAGATACTGACCCAGTACTTC
-	TRBV7-6	TRBD2	TRBJ2-1	CASSLVGLAGGHNEQFF	TGTGCCAGCAGCTTAGTCGGACTAGCGGGAGGGCACAATGAGCAGTTCTTC
few	TRBV19	TRBD2	TRBJ2-1	CASSGGRRNEQFF	TGTGCCAGTAGTGGCGGGAGACGCAATGAGCAGTTCTTC
few	TRBV7-9	-	TRBJ1-4	CASSRQEAIEKLFF	TGTGCCAGCAGCCGACAGGAGGCAATCGAAAAACTGTTTTTT
-	TRBV5-4	-	TRBJ1-1	CASSFGGSLGMNTEAFF	TGTGCCAGCAGCTTTGGAGGTAGTCTTGGTATGAACACTGAAGCTTTCTTT
-	TRBV7-3	TRBD2	TRBJ2-7	CASSSRDLSGSSYEQYF	TGTGCCAGCAGCTCACGCGACCTTAGCGGGAGCTCCTACGAGCAGTACTTC
once	TRBV7-9	-	TRBJ1-4	CASSLANEKLFF	TGTGCCAGCAGCTTGGCCAATGAAAAACTGTTTTTT
-	TRBV28	-	TRBJ1-5	CASSPVNRVNQPQHF	TGTGCCAGCAGTCCCGTGAACAGGGTGAATCAGCCCCAGCATTTT
-	TRBV5-1	TRBD1	TRBJ1-1	CASSYAGGRTEAFF	TGCGCCAGCAGCTATGCAGGGGGCCGGACTGAAGCTTTCTTT
-	TRBV28	-	TRBJ2-3	CASSGADREVTDTQYF	TGTGCCAGCAGCGGTGCAGACAGGGAGGTCACAGATACGCAGTATTTT
-	TRBV28	-	TRBJ1-2	CASSLRDGYGYTF	TGTGCCAGCAGTTTGAGGGATGGCTATGGCTACACCTTC
-	TRBV2	TRBD1	TRBJ2-7	CASTLLNRGSSYEQYF	TGTGCCAGCACCCTACTCAACAGGGGTAGCTCCTACGAGCAGTACTTC
once	TRBV5-1	TRBD1	TRBJ2-2	CASSPPGQGNTGELFF	TGCGCCAGCAGCCCCCCCGGACAGGGGAACACCGGGGAGCTGTTTTTT
-	TRBV29-1	-	TRBJ2-2	CSVGTDLFSNTGELFF	TGCAGCGTTGGGACAGATCTATTCTCGAACACCGGGGAGCTGTTTTTT
-	TRBV5-1	-	TRBJ2-7	CASSLQGEQYF	TGCGCCAGCAGCCTACAGGGTGAGCAGTACTTC
-	TRBV5-1	-	TRBJ2-3	CASSLLAIPDTQYF	TGCGCCAGCAGCTTGTTAGCCATCCCAGATACGCAGTATTTT
-	TRBV10-3	TRBD1	TRBJ2-7	CAYRGDTTYEQYF	TGTGCCTACAGGGGGGACACCACCTACGAGCAGTACTTC
-	TRBV7-9	-	TRBJ1-6	CASSLSLYNSPLHF	TGTGCCAGCAGCTTATCCCTGTATAATTCACCCCTCCACTTT
-	TRBV11-3	-	TRBJ2-7	CASSLEATEEERNSYEQYF	TGTGCCAGCAGCTTAGAAGCCACTGAGGAGGAGCGGAACTCCTACGAGCAGTACTTC
few	TRBV30	TRBD2	TRBJ2-7	CAWSVRGDEQYF	TGTGCCTGGAGTGTACGGGGGGACGAGCAGTACTTC
-	TRBV30	-	TRBJ1-2	CAWSVGREGTF	TGTGCCTGGAGTGTGGGAAGGGAGGGCACCTTC
-	TRBV7-9	TRBD1	TRBJ1-1	CASSSQGVGTEAFF	TGTGCCAGCAGCTCACAGGGGGTTGGTACTGAAGCTTTCTTT
few	TRBV7-2	TRBD1	TRBJ1-1	CASSLDGTVNTEAFF	TGTGCCAGCAGCTTAGACGGGACAGTGAACACTGAAGCTTTCTTT
-	TRBV14	TRBD2	TRBJ2-3	CASSLTSGYTDTQYF	TGTGCCAGCAGCCTGACTAGCGGATACACAGATACGCAGTATTTT
-	TRBV28	-	TRBJ1-5	CASSFEYSNQPQHF	TGTGCCAGCAGTTTCGAGTATAGCAATCAGCCCCAGCATTTT
few	TRBV10-3	TRBD2	TRBJ2-7	CAISESAGFEQYF	TGTGCCATCAGTGAGTCAGCGGGGTTCGAGCAGTACTTC
-	TRBV28	-	TRBJ2-7	CASSPLESAGTGDEQYF	TGTGCCAGCAGTCCCCTGGAGTCGGCGGGGACCGGGGACGAGCAGTACTTC
-	TRBV29-1	-	TRBJ2-7	CSVATGRFAYEQYF	TGCAGCGTTGCAACGGGGAGATTTGCCTACGAGCAGTACTTC
once	TRBV6-5	TRBD1	TRBJ1-1	CASSTGDLAEAFF	TGTGCCAGCAGTACAGGGGATCTGGCTGAAGCTTTCTTT
-	TRBV7-6	-	TRBJ2-5	CASSSGRGLETQYF	TGTGCCAGCAGCTCCGGCCGCGGGTTGGAGACCCAGTACTTC
-	TRBV4-1	-	TRBJ1-3	CASSKRESGNTIYF	TGCGCCAGCAGCAAAAGGGAGTCTGGAAACACCATATATTTT
-	TRBV18	TRBD1	TRBJ2-7	CASSPRQGSTSYEQYF	TGTGCCAGCTCACCTAGACAGGGATCAACTTCTTACGAGCAGTACTTC
-	TRBV30	-	TRBJ1-2	CAWSVRGYGYTF	TGTGCCTGGAGTGTACGGGGCTATGGCTACACCTTC
-	TRBV29-1	-	TRBJ1-1	CSVESGGKNTEAFF	TGCAGCGTTGAGTCGGGGGGCAAGAACACTGAAGCTTTCTTT